The sequence of this T cell receptor (beta chain) was determined in a study of follicular helper T cells after annual influenza vaccination. Whole-study results and caveats: Undersampling of larger non-cTfh compartments could not be excluded. ICOS-CD38- cTfh most often held earlier Day 7 ICOS+CD38+ clones.

Time point here: 2014-2015 season, pre-vaccination. Community-dwelling subjects without influenza vaccination in the prior 6 months were enrolled. Of note for this clone: Its antigen is unknown.

TCRdb keeps only in-frame clones here, not all; method: immunoSEQ multiplex PCR. The sample holds about 13,000 clones, approximately 85% seen once. The sequencing here drew on CXCR5- memory CD4+ T cells sorted from blood, taken on the day of influenza vaccination. The clonotype originates from an adult who received the influenza vaccine.

CDR3 protein: CASSSPGHLSYNEQFF. Written as DNA, the CDR3 is TGTGCCAGCAGCTCACCGGGACACCTCTCCTACAATGAGCAGTTCTTC. V and J are TRBV28 and TRBJ2-1; maybe TRBD1 (6 bases). Germline V gives CDR1 MDHEN, CDR2 SYDVKM. Trimming pared 6 bases from V and 0 bases from J, leaving 15 bases between. The CDR3 is made up of 16 amino acids.